A single sample gave rise to the 22 T cell receptor beta chains below, sequenced in a study of blood T cells in healthy people across ages. Sample-barcoded 5' priming and a J-beta primer mix drove a second PCR of 7 to 11 cycles. TCRdb reanalysed the 5' RACE reads using MiXCR and keeps one entry per CDR3 protein. The table shows 1,500,000 or so distinct CDR3 sequences, with roughly two fifths occurring only once. The specimen was blood. Every receptor here comes from a woman aged 18-29 years in good health.

To note about this clonotype: A clone one base away is much larger, so this may be a read error. The CDR3 coding sequence is TGCAGTGCTAGAGGGACAGGGGGTATCTACAATGAGCAGTACTTC. Protein sequence: CSARGTGGIYNEQYF. The V gene is TRBV20-1, the J gene TRBJ2-1; TRBD1 agrees at 10 bases. The J call is doubtful: the DNA matches TRBJ2-7 better. This CDR3 contains 15 residues. CDR1 DFQATT and CDR2 SNEGSKA come from the germline V gene (reference sequence).

DNA for the CDR3: TGCGCCAGCAGCTGGGGGTCTTTGTACGAGCAGTACTTC. This encodes CASSWGSLYEQYF. The chain has TRBV5-1 and TRBJ2-7; D is possibly TRBD1 or TRBD2 (5 bases each). CDR1 is SGHRS, CDR2 YFSETQ, per germline. Trimming left V 3 bases short and J 4 bases short, with 11 bases between. This CDR3 has 13 residues.

The chain recombines TRBV25-1 with TRBJ2-5; possible D gene TRBD2, 5 bases. This CDR3 has 12 residues. Germline CDR1 reads MGHDK; CDR2 reads SYGVNS. V gave up 4 bases and J gave up 5 bases, with 8 bases separating them. As DNA, the CDR3 is TGTGCCAGCAGTGTAGCGTTGGAGACCCAGTACTTC. This codes for CASSVALETQYF. The whole variable domain, filled in from reference TRBV25-1 and TRBJ2-5, reads EADIYQTPRYLVIGTGKKITLECSQTMGHDKMYWYQQDPGMELHLIHYSYGVNSTEKGDLSSESTVSRIRTEHFPLTLESARPSHTSQYLCASSVALETQYFGPGTRLLVL.

This clonotype was seen only a few times. The genes are TRBV3-1 and TRBJ2-5, with D unclear. Trimming left V 5 bases short and J 1 base short, with 17 bases between. Per germline, CDR1 LGHDT and CDR2 YNNKEL (reference sequence). The length of the CDR3 is 16 residues. DNA of the CDR3: TGTGCCAGCAGCGAAAGGGCGGCAGGAGTCCAAGAGACCCAGTACTTC. It specifies CASSERAAGVQETQYF.

The genes are TRBV20-1 and TRBJ2-1; no reliable D call. Trimming stripped 3 bases from V and 8 bases from J, with 5 bases between. CDR1 is DFQATT and CDR2 is SNEGSKA in the germline V gene (reference sequence). The CDR3 is 10 residues long. For the CDR3, the DNA is TGCAGTGCTAGGGGTTATGAGCAGTTCTTC. This sequence encodes CSARGYEQFF.

The chain combines TRBV7-9 with TRBJ2-5, with D hard to call. The CDR3 runs to 14 residues. V gave up 6 bases and J gave up 11 bases, with 22 bases separating them. Germline V gene data show CDR1 as SEHNR and CDR2 as FQNEAQ (reference sequence). The CDR3 region is CASSGLDSYNEQYF. The CDR3 DNA reads TGTGCCAGCAGTGGGCTCGACTCCTACAATGAGCAGTACTTC.

The V call is TRBV10-3, the J call TRBJ1-4; no clear D gene. Trimming cost V 0 bases and J 14 bases, with 13 bases left between them. The CDR3 spans 13 residues. Germline loops: CDR1 ENHRY, CDR2 SYGVKD. The CDR3 sequence is CAISESSVGSLFF. The CDR3 DNA sequence: TGTGCCATCAGTGAGTCTTCTGTAGGTAGTCTGTTTTTT.

The CDR3 here is CASRPREGTPETQYF. The CDR3 bases are TGCGCCAGCCGCCCCCGGGAGGGCACTCCAGAGACCCAGTACTTC. The rearrangement joins TRBV5-1 to TRBJ2-5; 8 bases align to TRBD2. The CDR3 sequence is 15 residues long. V was clipped by 7 bases and J by 4 bases; unmatched bases: 12. Germline V lookup: CDR1 SGHRS, CDR2 YFSETQ.

This clonotype was picked up a small number of times. The chain carries TRBV3-1 and TRBJ1-2; D is uncertain. The CDR3 has 13 residues. The germline gives CDR1 LGHDT, CDR2 YNNKEL (reference sequence). Trimming removed 0 bases at V and 7 bases at J, with 9 bases between. Here the CDR3 DNA reads TGTGCCAGCAGCCAAGAAGTGAGGAGTGGCTACACCTTC. Translating gives CASSQEVRSGYTF.

The chain uses TRBV7-2 and TRBJ1-4; D call uncertain. V gave up 1 base and J gave up 4 bases, with 13 bases separating them. The CDR3 loop spans 16 amino acids. Germline V gene sequence: CDR1 SGHTA, CDR2 FQGNSA. The CDR3 spells CASSLGGGRSNEKLFF. The CDR3 coding sequence is TGTGCCAGCAGCTTAGGTGGTGGTAGGAGTAATGAAAAACTGTTTTTT. Looking up the rest from reference TRBV7-2 and TRBJ1-4 gives the full variable domain: GAGVSQSPSNKVTEKGKDVELRCDPISGHTALYWYRQSLGQGLEFLIYFQGNSAPDKSGLPSDRFSAERTGGSVSTLTIQRTQQEDSAVYLCASSLGGGRSNEKLFFGSGTQLSVL.

This clonotype was recorded a few times. The gene calls are TRBV7-9 and TRBJ2-1, with D unclear. Germline CDR1 is SEHNR and CDR2 is FQNEAQ (reference sequence). The V gene lost 4 bases and the J gene lost 9 bases, with 16 bases spanning the gap. This CDR3 comprises 14 residues. CDR3 nucleotides: TGTGCCAGCAGCTCGCAGGAAAGAGGTAGTGAGCAGTTCTTC. Protein sequence: CASSSQERGSEQFF.

This clonotype was observed a few times. The rearrangement links TRBV6-5 to TRBJ1-1; 7 positions match TRBD1. Looked up from germline, CDR1 is MNHEY and CDR2 is SVGAGI. V shed 7 bases, J shed 7 bases, and the junction held 12 bases outside the gene matches. The CDR3 loop spans 14 amino acids. The CDR3 DNA is TGTGCCAGCAAATCGCCGGGGACAGAGAGTGAAGCTTTCTTT. Translation: CASKSPGTESEAFF.

The genes are TRBV29-1 and TRBJ2-7; the match to TRBD1 covers 10 bases. V shed 6 bases and J 5 bases; nucleotides not matched to a gene: 10. Looked up from germline, CDR1 is SQVTM and CDR2 is ANQGSEA. There are 14 residues in the CDR3. CDR3 coding DNA: TGCAGCGTCCTGAGGGACAGGGGTCCTGACGAGCAGTACTTC. It encodes CSVLRDRGPDEQYF.

The chain recombines TRBV10-3 with TRBJ2-1; D gene ambiguous. The germline V gene has CDR1 ENHRY and CDR2 SYGVKD. Trimming pared 2 bases from V and 3 bases from J, leaving 5 bases between. The CDR3 has 13 amino acids. The CDR3: CAISEGDYNEQFF. DNA of the CDR3: TGTGCCATCAGTGAGGGGGACTACAATGAGCAGTTCTTC.

V and J are TRBV6-2 or TRBV6-3 and TRBJ2-1; D ambiguous. The CDR3 extends over 12 amino acids. In germline, CDR1 is MNHEY, CDR2 SVGEGT. The V end lost 4 bases, the J end lost 12 bases, and 13 bases lay between the germline ends. The chain's CDR3 is CASSSDGYWQFF. CDR3 nucleotides: TGTGCCAGCAGTTCCGACGGATATTGGCAGTTCTTC.

The chain uses TRBV9 and TRBJ2-3, with a tentative D call TRBD2 (5 bases). The CDR3 has 16 amino acids. The V end lost 0 bases, the J end lost 4 bases, and 15 bases lay between the germline ends. Germline CDR1 SGDLS, CDR2 YYNGEE. In DNA, the CDR3 is TGTGCCAGCAGCGTAGCGGGTGGGAGTTCGTCAGATACGCAGTATTTT. This translates into CASSVAGGSSSDTQYF.

The CDR3 is CSVEKDGSLSGELFF. The CDR3 DNA is TGCAGCGTTGAAAAAGACGGGTCGTTATCCGGGGAGCTGTTTTTT. V usage is TRBV29-1 and J usage is TRBJ2-2; D is ambiguous. Deletions cut 2 bases from V and 6 bases from J, with 16 bases between. Germline CDR1 and CDR2: SQVTM and ANQGSEA. This CDR3 has 15 residues.

Only a few counts were recorded for this clonotype. The rearrangement links TRBV20-1 to TRBJ2-7; TRBD2 agrees at 12 bases. The V segment lost 7 bases and the J segment 5 bases; nucleotides outside the gene matches: 9. The CDR3 has 14 residues. From germline, CDR1 is DFQATT and CDR2 SNEGSKA (reference sequence). The CDR3 sequence: CSVHRLAGVHEQYF. The DNA of the CDR3 is TGCAGTGTTCACCGACTAGCGGGAGTCCACGAGCAGTACTTC.

Many counts were recorded for this clonotype. The rearrangement uses TRBV18 and TRBJ2-3; 11 positions match TRBD2. The V segment lost 0 bases and the J segment 6 bases; nucleotides outside the gene matches: 8. CDR3 length: 17 amino acids. Germline CDR1 KGHSH, CDR2 LQKENI. This CDR3 reads CASSPPLLAGGKDTQYF. In DNA form, the CDR3 reads TGTGCCAGCTCACCACCCCTTTTAGCGGGAGGGAAGGATACGCAGTATTTT.

The J gene is TRBJ1-5, the V gene TRBV30; D unclear. CDR3 length: 13 amino acids. V lost 1 base, J lost 5 bases, and 9 bases lay in between. Germline assignment: CDR1 GTSNPN and CDR2 SVGIG (reference sequence). The CDR3 DNA reads as TGTGCCTGGAGTGACGGTCGGGATCAGCCCCAGCATTTT. Translating it yields CAWSDGRDQPQHF.

The chain is built from TRBV28 and TRBJ2-6; 7 positions match TRBD1. This CDR3 spans 19 amino acids. The junction had 12 bases not matched to a gene; V was cut back by 3 bases and J by 1 base. The germline V gene encodes CDR1 MDHEN and CDR2 SYDVKM. The CDR3 sequence: CASSFSLDRKESGANVLTF. The CDR3 nucleotides are TGTGCCAGCAGTTTCTCGTTGGACAGGAAAGAATCTGGGGCCAACGTCCTGACTTTC. The entire variable domain, with the rest obtained from reference TRBV28 and TRBJ2-6, is as follows: DVKVTQSSRYLVKRTGEKVFLECVQDMDHENMFWYRQDPGLGLRLIYFSYDVKMKEKGDIPEGYSVSREKKERFSLILESASTNQTSMYLCASSFSLDRKESGANVLTFGAGSRLTVL.

The rearrangement joins TRBV6-2 or TRBV6-3 to TRBJ2-3; D unclear. Trimming removed 7 bases at V and 0 bases at J, with 14 bases between. Germline CDR1 MNHEY, CDR2 SVGEGT. The CDR3 spans 15 residues. CDR3 nucleotides: TGTGCCAGCACCAGCGACGCGGCCAGCACAGATACGCAGTATTTT. This translates into CASTSDAASTDTQYF.